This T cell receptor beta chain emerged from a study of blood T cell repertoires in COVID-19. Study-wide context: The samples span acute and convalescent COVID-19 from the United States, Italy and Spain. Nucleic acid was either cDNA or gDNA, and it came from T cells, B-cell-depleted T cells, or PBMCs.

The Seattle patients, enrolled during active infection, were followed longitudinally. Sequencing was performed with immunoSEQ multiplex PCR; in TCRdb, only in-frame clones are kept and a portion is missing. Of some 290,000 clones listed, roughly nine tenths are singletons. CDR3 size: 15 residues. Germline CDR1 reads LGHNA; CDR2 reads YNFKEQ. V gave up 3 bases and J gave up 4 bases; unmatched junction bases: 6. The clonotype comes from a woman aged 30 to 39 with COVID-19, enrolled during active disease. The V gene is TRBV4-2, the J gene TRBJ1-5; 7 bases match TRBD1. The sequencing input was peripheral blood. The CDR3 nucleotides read TGTGCCAGCAGCCATGCCGACAGGGAAAATCAGCCCCAGCATTTT. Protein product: CASSHADRENQPQHF.